This T cell receptor beta chain was captured by sequencing in a study of human T cells and chemical hapten exposure. Notes on the study in general: Significantly greater numbers of large CDR3 similarity clusters came from expanded TCRs than from controls.

The study used a library that attached unique molecular identifiers to individual cDNA molecules. Each CDR3 protein is one row after TCRdb ran MiXCR on the RACE reads. The sample yields some 49,000 distinct CDR3 sequences, 9.3% seen once. Time point of the sample: patch test 1, 2 weeks after DPC sensitization. Treatment described: therapeutic diphenylcyclopropenone sensitization with weekly scalp DPC. This clonotype was observed many times. Its antigen is as yet unknown. This specimen consisted of whole blood, obtained in connection with sensitization to the hapten diphenylcyclopropenone (DPC). This clonotype originated in a woman aged 50 to 60 with alopecia areata. Some clones in this sample may be carry-over from other donors' samples.

CDR3 sequence reads: CASSRAGLFGEAFF. CDR3 sequence (DNA): TGTGCCAGCAGCCGAGCGGGGCTCTTCGGTGAAGCTTTCTTT. The chain uses TRBV7-2 and TRBJ1-1, with a possible D match to TRBD1 (5 bases). Germline V gene lookup returns CDR1 SGHTA and CDR2 FQGNSA. CDR3 size: 14 residues. The ends were cut back, 5 bases at V and 7 bases at J, with 17 bases in the middle.